This T cell receptor (beta chain) was profiled in a study of patients and donors after allogeneic stem cell transplantation. TCRdb independently ran MiXCR on the RT-PCR reads; one entry per CDR3 protein. The profile shows some 960,000 distinct CDR3 sequences, about a sixth of them singletons. This clonotype was picked up many times. V lost 4 bases to trimming and J lost 9 bases, with 19 bases between them. There are 15 residues in the CDR3. The chain is built from TRBV12-3 or TRBV12-4 and TRBJ2-4; weak D call: TRBD1 (5 bases). This clonotype was sampled from a human donor who was either an allogeneic HSCT recipient or a stem cell or donor lymphocyte infusion donor (not recorded which). It is not recorded whose cells these are; they may come from a transplant donor. The sample was blood, either unsorted or a sorted T cell fraction (not recorded which). Here the CDR3 reads CASSSRQYRSSIQYF. The CDR3 DNA reads TGTGCCAGCAGTTCGAGACAGTATCGCTCCAGCATTCAGTACTTC.